The sequence of this T cell receptor beta chain was determined in a study of cytomegalovirus exposure and HLA in healthy donors. The PCR employed 60 Vbeta primers together with 13 Jbeta primers. Sequencing was performed with immunoSEQ multiplex PCR; in TCRdb, only in-frame clones are kept and a portion is missing. The sample records 150,000 to 250,000 clones, about 80% being singletons. J was trimmed by 10 bases and V by 5 bases; bases with no gene match: 11. CDR1 is LNHDA and CDR2 is SQIVND in the germline V gene (reference sequence). The CDR3 extends over 15 amino acids. This chain joins TRBV19 and TRBJ1-6; 7 bases are a match to TRBD1. The source is a woman aged 25 to 45 in good health and CMV-seropositive. What was sequenced was PBMCs. CDR3 amino acids: CASSPPTGNRSPLHF. The CDR3 DNA is TGTGCCAGTAGTCCCCCGACAGGGAATCGGTCACCCCTCCACTTT. Full variable domain (rest looked up from reference TRBV19 and TRBJ1-6): DGGITQSPKYLFRKEGQNVTLSCEQNLNHDAMYWYRQDPGQGLRLIYYSQIVNDFQKGDIAEGYSVSREKKESFPLTVTSAQKNPTAFYLCASSPPTGNRSPLHFGNGTRLTVT.